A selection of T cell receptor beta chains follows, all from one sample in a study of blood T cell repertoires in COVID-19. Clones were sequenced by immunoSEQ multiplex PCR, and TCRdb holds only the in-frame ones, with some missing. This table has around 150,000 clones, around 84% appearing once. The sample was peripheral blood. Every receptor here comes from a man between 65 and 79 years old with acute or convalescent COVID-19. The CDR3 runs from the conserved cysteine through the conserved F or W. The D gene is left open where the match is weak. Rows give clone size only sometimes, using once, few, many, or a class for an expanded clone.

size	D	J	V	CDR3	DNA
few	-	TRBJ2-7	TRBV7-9	CASSAHQNYEQYF	TGTGCCAGCAGCGCCCACCAGAATTACGAGCAGTACTTC
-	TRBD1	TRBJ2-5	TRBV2	CASTPSRRRVWGQRQETQYF	TGTGCCAGCACCCCGTCCCGTCGTCGGGTTTGGGGACAGCGGCAAGAGACCCAGTACTTC
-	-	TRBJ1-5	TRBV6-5	CASREEPVGPQHF	TGTGCCAGCAGGGAGGAGCCCGTCGGGCCCCAGCATTTT
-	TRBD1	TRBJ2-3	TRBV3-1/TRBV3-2	CASSPRTGGNSDTQYF	TGTGCCAGCAGCCCACGGACAGGGGGCAACTCAGATACGCAGTATTTT
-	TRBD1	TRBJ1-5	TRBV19	CASRYDRGNQPQHF	TGTGCCAGTAGGTACGACAGGGGGAATCAGCCCCAGCATTTT
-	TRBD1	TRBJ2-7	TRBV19	CASSRPAGTGFYEQYF	TGTGCCAGTAGTAGGCCAGCCGGGACAGGTTTCTACGAGCAGTACTTC
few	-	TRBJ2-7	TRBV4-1	CASSQGAGRYEQYF	TGCGCCAGCAGCCAAGGGGCGGGGAGGTACGAGCAGTACTTC
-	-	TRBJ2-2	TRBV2	CASSSQKGTGELFF	TGTGCCAGCAGTTCCCAGAAGGGGACCGGGGAGCTGTTTTTT
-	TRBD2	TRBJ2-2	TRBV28	CASTGGVDTGELFF	TGTGCCAGCACGGGGGGGGTGGACACCGGGGAGCTGTTTTTT
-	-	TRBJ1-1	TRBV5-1	CASSLTFTGNTEAFF	TGCGCCAGCAGCTTGACTTTTACAGGGAACACTGAAGCTTTCTTT
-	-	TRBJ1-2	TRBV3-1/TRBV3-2	CASSPSEGYGYTF	TGTGCCAGCAGCCCCAGCGAGGGATATGGCTACACCTTC
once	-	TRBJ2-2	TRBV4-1	CASSQEGNSGRELFF	TGCGCCAGCAGCCAAGAGGGTAACAGCGGTCGGGAGCTGTTTTTT
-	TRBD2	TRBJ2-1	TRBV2	CASILLAGGTEQFF	TGTGCCAGCATTTTACTAGCGGGGGGTACTGAGCAGTTCTTC
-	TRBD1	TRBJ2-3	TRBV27	CASSPLGTGGVRVPDTQYF	TGTGCCAGCAGTCCCCTAGGGACAGGGGGCGTAAGGGTCCCTGATACGCAGTATTTT
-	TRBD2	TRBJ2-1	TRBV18	CASSSGLAGPNEQFF	TGTGCCAGCTCATCGGGACTAGCGGGCCCGAATGAGCAGTTCTTC
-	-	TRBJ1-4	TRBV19	CASSKDRTEGEKLFF	TGTGCCAGTAGTAAAGACCGGACTGAAGGTGAAAAACTGTTTTTT
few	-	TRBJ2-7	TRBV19	CASKATGTAYEQYF	TGTGCCAGTAAAGCAACAGGGACCGCCTACGAGCAGTACTTC
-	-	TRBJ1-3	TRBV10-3	CAISSPGQFSGNTIYF	TGTGCCATCAGTTCCCCCGGACAGTTTTCTGGAAACACCATATATTTT
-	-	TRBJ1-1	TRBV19	CASSPFRGSKTEAFF	TGTGCCAGTAGTCCCTTTAGGGGCTCGAAGACTGAAGCTTTCTTT
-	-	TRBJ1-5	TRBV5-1	CASRHHFVRRGSSITPQHF	TGCGCCAGCAGGCACCATTTTGTCAGGAGGGGCTCTTCAATCACGCCCCAGCATTTT
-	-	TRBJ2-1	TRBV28	CASSPGDYNEQFF	TGTGCCAGCAGCCCCGGGGACTACAATGAGCAGTTCTTC
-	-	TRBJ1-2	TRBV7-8	CASSLDFGSRTTNYGYTF	TGTGCCAGCAGCTTAGACTTTGGGAGCCGCACGACTAACTATGGCTACACCTTC
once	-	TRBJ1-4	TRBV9	CASSPQGSFNEKLFF	TGTGCCAGCAGCCCCCAGGGGAGCTTTAATGAAAAACTGTTTTTT
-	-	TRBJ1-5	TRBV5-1	CASSLAGDQPQHF	TGCGCCAGCAGCTTGGCCGGGGATCAGCCCCAGCATTTT
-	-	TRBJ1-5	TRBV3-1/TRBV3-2	CASSRGVNQPQHF	TGTGCCAGCAGCCGCGGGGTCAATCAGCCCCAGCATTTT
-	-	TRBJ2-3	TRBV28	CASSIGGGPDTQYF	TGTGCCAGCAGCATAGGCGGGGGCCCAGATACGCAGTATTTT
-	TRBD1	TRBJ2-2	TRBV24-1	CATSDTTSGTGVTGELFF	TGTGCCACCAGTGATACGACATCCGGGACAGGGGTCACCGGGGAGCTGTTTTTT
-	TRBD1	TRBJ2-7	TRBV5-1	CASSTGTGGFYEQYF	TGCGCCAGCAGCACCGGGACAGGGGGCTTCTACGAGCAGTACTTC
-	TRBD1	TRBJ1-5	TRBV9	CASSPGQGGNQPQHF	TGTGCCAGCAGCCCAGGACAGGGAGGCAATCAGCCCCAGCATTTT
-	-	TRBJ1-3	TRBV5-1	CASSLEAGGAGNTIYF	TGCGCCAGCAGCTTGGAGGCGGGGGGCGCTGGAAACACCATATATTTT
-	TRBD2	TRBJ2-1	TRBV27	CASSSLAGLSYNEQFF	TGTGCCAGCAGTAGCTTAGCGGGACTTTCCTACAATGAGCAGTTCTTC
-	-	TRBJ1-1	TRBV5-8	CASSVRGVTEAFF	TGTGCCAGCAGCGTACGGGGGGTCACTGAAGCTTTCTTT
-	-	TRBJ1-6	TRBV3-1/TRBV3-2	CASSQNRDNSPLHF	TGTGCCAGCAGCCAGAACAGGGATAATTCACCCCTCCACTTT
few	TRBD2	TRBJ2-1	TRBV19	CASSSQGLAGGFGGSFF	TGTGCCAGTAGTAGCCAGGGACTAGCGGGAGGTTTCGGTGGTTCGTTCTTC
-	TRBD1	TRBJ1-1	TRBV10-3	CAIKGGEGWTGGRGEAFF	TGTGCCATCAAGGGTGGGGAAGGATGGACAGGGGGCCGAGGTGAAGCTTTCTTT
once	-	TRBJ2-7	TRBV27	CASSPRGLGSYEQYF	TGTGCCAGCAGTCCGAGGGGGTTAGGATCTTACGAGCAGTACTTC
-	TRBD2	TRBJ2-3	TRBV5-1	CASSLGSGVLGDTQYF	TGCGCCAGCAGCTTGGGCAGCGGGGTCCTCGGGGATACGCAGTATTTT
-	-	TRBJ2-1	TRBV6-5	CASSPDWGLYNEQFF	TGTGCCAGCAGTCCCGACTGGGGGCTCTACAATGAGCAGTTCTTC